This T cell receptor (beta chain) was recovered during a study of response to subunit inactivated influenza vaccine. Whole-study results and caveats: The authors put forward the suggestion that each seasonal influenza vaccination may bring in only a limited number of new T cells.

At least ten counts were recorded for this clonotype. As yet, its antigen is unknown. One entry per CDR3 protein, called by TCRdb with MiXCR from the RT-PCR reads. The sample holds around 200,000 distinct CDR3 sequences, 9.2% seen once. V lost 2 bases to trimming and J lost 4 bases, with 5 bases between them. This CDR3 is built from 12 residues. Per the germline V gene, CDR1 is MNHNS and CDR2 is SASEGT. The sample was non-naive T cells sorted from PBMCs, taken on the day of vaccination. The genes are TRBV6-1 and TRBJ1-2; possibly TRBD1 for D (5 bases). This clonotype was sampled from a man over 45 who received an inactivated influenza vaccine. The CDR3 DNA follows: TGTGCCAGCAGTGAAAGGGGCTATGGCTACACCTTC. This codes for CASSERGYGYTF.